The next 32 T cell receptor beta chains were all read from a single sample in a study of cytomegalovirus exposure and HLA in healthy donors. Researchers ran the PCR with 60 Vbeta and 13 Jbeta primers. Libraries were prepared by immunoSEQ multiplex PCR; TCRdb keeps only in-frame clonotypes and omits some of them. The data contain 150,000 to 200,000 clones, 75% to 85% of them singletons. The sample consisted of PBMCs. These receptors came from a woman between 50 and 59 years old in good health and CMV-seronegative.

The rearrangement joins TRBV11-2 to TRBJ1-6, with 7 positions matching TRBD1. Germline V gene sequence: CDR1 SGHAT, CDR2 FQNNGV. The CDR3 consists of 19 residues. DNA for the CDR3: TGTGCACCCCACCTCAGCTGCCCGGGACAGAGCATCGATAATTCACCCCTCCACTTT. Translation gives CAPHLSCPGQSIDNSPLHF.

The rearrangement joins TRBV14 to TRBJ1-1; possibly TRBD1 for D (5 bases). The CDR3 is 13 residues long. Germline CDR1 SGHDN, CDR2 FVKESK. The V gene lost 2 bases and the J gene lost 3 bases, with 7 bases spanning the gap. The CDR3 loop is CASSQQGYTEAFF. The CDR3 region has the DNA TGTGCCAGCAGCCAACAGGGCTACACTGAAGCTTTCTTT. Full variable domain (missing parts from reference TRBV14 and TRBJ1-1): EAGVTQFPSHSVIEKGQTVTLRCDPISGHDNLYWYRRVMGKEIKFLLHFVKESKQDESGMPNNRFLAERTGGTYSTLKVQPAELEDSGVYFCASSQQGYTEAFFGQGTRLTVV.

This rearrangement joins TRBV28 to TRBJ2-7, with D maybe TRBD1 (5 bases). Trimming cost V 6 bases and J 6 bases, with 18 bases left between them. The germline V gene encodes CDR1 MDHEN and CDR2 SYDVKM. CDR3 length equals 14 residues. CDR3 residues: CASRGTGAPGEQYF. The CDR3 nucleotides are TGTGCCAGCAGGGGAACAGGAGCACCCGGCGAGCAGTACTTC.

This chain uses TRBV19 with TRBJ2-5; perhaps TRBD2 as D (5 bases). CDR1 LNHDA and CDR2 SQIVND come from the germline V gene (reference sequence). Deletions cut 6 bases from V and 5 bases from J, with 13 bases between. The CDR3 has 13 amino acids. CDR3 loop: CASSRRGWETQYF. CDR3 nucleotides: TGTGCCAGTAGCCGGAGAGGGTGGGAGACCCAGTACTTC.

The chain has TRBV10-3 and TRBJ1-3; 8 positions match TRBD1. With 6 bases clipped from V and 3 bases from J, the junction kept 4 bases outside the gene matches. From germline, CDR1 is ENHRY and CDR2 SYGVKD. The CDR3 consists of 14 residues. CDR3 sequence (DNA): TGTGCCATCAGACGGGACAGGAATGGAAACACCATATATTTT. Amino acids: CAIRRDRNGNTIYF.

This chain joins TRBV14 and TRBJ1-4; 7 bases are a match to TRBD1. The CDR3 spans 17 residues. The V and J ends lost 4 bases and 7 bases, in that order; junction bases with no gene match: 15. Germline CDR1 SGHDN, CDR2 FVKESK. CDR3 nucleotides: TGTGCCAGCAGCCGGATGGGCCCCGCAGGGGGTATTGAAAAACTGTTTTTT. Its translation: CASSRMGPAGGIEKLFF.

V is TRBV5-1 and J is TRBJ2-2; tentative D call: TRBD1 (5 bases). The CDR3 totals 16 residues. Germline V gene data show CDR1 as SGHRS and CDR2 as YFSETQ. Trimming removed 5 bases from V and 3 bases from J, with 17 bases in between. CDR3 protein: CASSLLGPSDTGELFF. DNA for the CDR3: TGCGCCAGCAGTCTTTTGGGGCCCAGCGACACCGGGGAGCTGTTTTTT.

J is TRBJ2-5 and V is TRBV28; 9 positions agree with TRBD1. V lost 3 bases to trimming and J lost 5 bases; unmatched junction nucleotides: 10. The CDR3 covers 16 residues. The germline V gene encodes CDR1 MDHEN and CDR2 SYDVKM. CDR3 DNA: TGTGCCAGCAGTTTTCCGGCCGGGACAGGGAAGGAGACCCAGTACTTC. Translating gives CASSFPAGTGKETQYF.

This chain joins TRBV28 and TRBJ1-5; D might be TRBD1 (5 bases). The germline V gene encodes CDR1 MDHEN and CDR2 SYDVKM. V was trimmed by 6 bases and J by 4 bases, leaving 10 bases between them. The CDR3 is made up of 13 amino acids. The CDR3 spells CASRPDRNQPQHF. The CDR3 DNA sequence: TGTGCCAGCAGGCCCGACAGAAATCAGCCCCAGCATTTT.

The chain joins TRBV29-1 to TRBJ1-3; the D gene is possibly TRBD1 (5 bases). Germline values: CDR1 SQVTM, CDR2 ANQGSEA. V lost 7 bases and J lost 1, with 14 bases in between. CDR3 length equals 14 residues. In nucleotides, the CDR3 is TGCAGCGCCCAGGGTCCAGGTTCTGGAAACACCATATATTTT. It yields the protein CSAQGPGSGNTIYF.

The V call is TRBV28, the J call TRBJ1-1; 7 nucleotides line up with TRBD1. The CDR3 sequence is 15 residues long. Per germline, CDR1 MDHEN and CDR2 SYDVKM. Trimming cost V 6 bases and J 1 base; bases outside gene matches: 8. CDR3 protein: CASRVQGISNTEAFF. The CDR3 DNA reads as TGTGCCAGCAGGGTACAGGGGATCTCGAACACTGAAGCTTTCTTT.

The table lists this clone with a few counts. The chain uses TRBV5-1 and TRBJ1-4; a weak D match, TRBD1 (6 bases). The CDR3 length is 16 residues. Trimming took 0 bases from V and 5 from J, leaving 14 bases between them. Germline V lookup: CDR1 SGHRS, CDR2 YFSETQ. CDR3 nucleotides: TGCGCCAGCAGCTTGGTTGGGGACACCTGGAATGAAAAACTGTTTTTT. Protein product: CASSLVGDTWNEKLFF.

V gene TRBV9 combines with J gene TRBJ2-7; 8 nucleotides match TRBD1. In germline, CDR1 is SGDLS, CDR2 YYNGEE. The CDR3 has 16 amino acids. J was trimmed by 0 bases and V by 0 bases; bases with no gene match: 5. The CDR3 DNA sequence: TGTGCCAGCAGCGTAGGGGGGGACAGGCGCTCCTACGAGCAGTACTTC. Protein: CASSVGGDRRSYEQYF.

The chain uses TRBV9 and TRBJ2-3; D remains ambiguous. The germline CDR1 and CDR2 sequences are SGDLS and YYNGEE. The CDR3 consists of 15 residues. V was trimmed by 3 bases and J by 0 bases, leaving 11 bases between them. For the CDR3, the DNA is TGTGCCAGCAGCGGAGGTGCACTAAGCACAGATACGCAGTATTTT. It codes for CASSGGALSTDTQYF.

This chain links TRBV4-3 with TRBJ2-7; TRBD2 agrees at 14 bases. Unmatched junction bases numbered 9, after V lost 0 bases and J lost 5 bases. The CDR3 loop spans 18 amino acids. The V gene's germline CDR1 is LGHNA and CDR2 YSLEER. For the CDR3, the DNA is TGCGCCAGCAGCCAAGATGCCGGGACTAGCGGGAGTCGCAACGAGCAGTACTTC. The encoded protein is CASSQDAGTSGSRNEQYF.

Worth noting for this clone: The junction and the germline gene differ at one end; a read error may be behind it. The DNA for the CDR3 is TGTGCCAGCAGTTCCTCCAATGAGCAGTTCTTC. It codes for CASSSSNEQFF. V and J are TRBV28 and TRBJ2-1; D uncertain. Germline CDR1 is MDHEN and CDR2 is SYDVKM. CDR3 size: 11 residues.

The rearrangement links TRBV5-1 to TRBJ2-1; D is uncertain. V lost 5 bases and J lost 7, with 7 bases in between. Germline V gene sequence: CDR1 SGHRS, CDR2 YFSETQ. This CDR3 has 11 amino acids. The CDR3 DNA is TGCGCCAGCAGATTAAAAAATGAGCAGTTCTTC. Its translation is CASRLKNEQFF. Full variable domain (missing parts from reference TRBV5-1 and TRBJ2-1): KAGVTQTPRYLIKTRGQQVTLSCSPISGHRSVSWYQQTPGQGLQFLFEYFSETQRNKGNFPGRFSGRQFSNSRSEMNVSTLELGDSALYLCASRLKNEQFFGPGTRLTVL.

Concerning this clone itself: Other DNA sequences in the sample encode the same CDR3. CDR3 bases: TGTGCCAGCAGCTTGGGAGCTAACTATGGCTACACCTTC. It codes for CASSLGANYGYTF. The chain employs TRBV5-6 and TRBJ1-2; D gene unclear. The CDR3 totals 13 residues. V gave up 0 bases and J gave up 0 bases, with 3 bases separating them. CDR1 is SGHDT and CDR2 is YYEEEE in the germline V gene.

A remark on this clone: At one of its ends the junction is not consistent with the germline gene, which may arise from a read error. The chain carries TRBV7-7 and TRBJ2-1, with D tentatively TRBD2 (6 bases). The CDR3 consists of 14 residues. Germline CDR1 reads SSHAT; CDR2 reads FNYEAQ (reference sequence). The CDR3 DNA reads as TGTGCTAGCAGCCCCCCGGGAGAATGGAATGAGCAGTTCTTC. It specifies CASSPPGEWNEQFF.

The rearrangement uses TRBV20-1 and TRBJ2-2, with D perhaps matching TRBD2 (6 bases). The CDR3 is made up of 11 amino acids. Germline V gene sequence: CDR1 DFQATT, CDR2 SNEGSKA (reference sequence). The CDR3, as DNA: TGCAGCGGAGGGGTGGCCGGGGAGCTGTTTTTT. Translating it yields CSGGVAGELFF.

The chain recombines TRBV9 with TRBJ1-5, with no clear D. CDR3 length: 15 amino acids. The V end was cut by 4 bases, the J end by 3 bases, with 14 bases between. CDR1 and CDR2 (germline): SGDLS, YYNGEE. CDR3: CASSPGPLPNQPQHF. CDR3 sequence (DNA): TGTGCCAGCAGCCCAGGCCCCCTCCCCAATCAGCCCCAGCATTTT.

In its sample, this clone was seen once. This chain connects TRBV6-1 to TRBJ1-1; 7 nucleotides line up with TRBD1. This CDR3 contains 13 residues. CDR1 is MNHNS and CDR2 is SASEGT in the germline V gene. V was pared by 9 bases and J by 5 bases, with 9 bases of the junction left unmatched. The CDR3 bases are TGTGCCAGTATTACAGGGGTGTGGACTGAAGCTTTCTTT. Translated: CASITGVWTEAFF.

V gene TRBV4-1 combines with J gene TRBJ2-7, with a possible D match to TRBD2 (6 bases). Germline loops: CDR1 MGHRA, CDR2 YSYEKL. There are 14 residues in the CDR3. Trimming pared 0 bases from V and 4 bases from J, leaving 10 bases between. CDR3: CASSQDLGGYEQYF. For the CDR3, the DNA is TGCGCCAGCAGCCAAGATCTTGGGGGGTACGAGCAGTACTTC.

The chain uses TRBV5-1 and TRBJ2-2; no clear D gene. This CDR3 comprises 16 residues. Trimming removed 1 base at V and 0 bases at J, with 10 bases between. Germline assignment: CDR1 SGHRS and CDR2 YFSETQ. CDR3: CASSLFSETNTGELFF. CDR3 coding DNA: TGCGCCAGCAGCTTGTTTTCTGAGACGAACACCGGGGAGCTGTTTTTT.

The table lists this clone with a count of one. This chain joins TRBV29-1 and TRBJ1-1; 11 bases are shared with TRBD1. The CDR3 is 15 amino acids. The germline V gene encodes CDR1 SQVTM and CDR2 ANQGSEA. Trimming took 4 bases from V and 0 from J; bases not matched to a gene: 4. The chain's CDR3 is CSVAGQGVMNTEAFF. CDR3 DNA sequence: TGCAGCGTTGCGGGACAGGGGGTCATGAACACTGAAGCTTTCTTT.

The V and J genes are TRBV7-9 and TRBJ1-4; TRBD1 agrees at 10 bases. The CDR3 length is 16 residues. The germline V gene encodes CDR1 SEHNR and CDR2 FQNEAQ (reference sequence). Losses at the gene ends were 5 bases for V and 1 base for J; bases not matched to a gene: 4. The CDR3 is CASSTGTGVTNEKLFF. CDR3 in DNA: TGTGCCAGCAGCACCGGGACAGGGGTAACTAATGAAAAACTGTTTTTT.

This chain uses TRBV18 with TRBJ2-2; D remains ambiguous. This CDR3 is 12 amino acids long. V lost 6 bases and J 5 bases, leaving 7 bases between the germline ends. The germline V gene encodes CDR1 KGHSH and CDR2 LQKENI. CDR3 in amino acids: CASSLRTGELFF. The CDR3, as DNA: TGTGCCAGCTCCCTTAGAACCGGGGAGCTGTTTTTT.

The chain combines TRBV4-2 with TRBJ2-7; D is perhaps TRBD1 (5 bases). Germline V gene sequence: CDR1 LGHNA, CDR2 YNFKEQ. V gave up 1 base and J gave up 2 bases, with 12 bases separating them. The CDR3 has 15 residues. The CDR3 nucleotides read TGTGCCAGCAGCCAAGGTGGGGCAGGCACCTACGAGCAGTACTTC. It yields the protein CASSQGGAGTYEQYF.

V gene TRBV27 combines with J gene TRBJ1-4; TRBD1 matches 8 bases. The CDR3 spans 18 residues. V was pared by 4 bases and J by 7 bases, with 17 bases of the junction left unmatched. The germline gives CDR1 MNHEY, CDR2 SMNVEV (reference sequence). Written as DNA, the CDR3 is TGTGCCAGCAGTTCCTCTCCAATGACAGGGGCCTCCATTGAAAAACTGTTTTTT. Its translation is CASSSSPMTGASIEKLFF.

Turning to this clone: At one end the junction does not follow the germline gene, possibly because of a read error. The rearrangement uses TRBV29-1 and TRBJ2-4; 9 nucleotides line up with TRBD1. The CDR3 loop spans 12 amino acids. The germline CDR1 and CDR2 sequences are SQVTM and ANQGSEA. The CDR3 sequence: CSVEGTGNIQYF. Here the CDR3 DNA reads TGCAGCGTGGAAGGGACAGGGAACATTCAGTACTTC. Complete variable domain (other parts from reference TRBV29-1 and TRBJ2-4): SAVISQKPSRDICQRGTSLTIQCQVDSQVTMMFWYRQQPGQSLTLIATANQGSEATYESGFVIDKFPISRPNLTFSTLTVSNMSPEDSSIYLCSVEGTGNIQYFGAGTRLSVL.

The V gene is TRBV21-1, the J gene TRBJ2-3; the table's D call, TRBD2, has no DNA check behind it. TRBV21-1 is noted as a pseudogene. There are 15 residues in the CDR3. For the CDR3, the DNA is TGTGCCAGCAGCGCTAGCGGGAGGGTCGTAGATACGCAGTATTTT. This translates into CASSASGRVVDTQYF.

The CDR3 protein is CASSLFQGAAGELFF. For the CDR3, the DNA is TGTGCCAGCAGTTTATTCCAAGGAGCGGCCGGGGAGCTGTTTTTT. The V gene is TRBV28, the J gene TRBJ2-2; maybe TRBD2 (5 bases). V lost 1 base and J 6 bases, leaving 12 bases between the germline ends. The CDR3 is 15 amino acids. Per germline, CDR1 MDHEN and CDR2 SYDVKM.